A single sample gave rise to the 5 T cell receptor beta chains below, sequenced in a study of identical twins. MiXCR, run by TCRdb on the 5' RACE reads, gives a single entry per CDR3 protein. The sample consists of 690,000 or so distinct CDR3 sequences, 8.6% of them appearing once. This same sample was also taken into another study, of yellow fever vaccine responses in identical twins.

The sequenced sample was PBMCs. These receptors were taken from a woman aged 18-35 years in good health.

This chain uses TRBV4-2 with TRBJ2-7, with 7 bases fitting TRBD1. Trimming took 0 bases from V and 3 from J; bases not matched to a gene: 5. Per germline, CDR1 LGHNA and CDR2 YNFKEQ. The CDR3 covers 15 residues. In DNA, the CDR3 is TGTGCCAGCAGCCAAGAAGGGGGCTTAAGCTACGAGCAGTACTTC. It encodes CASSQEGGLSYEQYF.

The chain couples TRBV27 to TRBJ2-5, with TRBD1 matching over 9 bases. V gave up 3 bases and J gave up 1 base; unmatched junction bases: 3. In germline, CDR1 is MNHEY, CDR2 SMNVEV (reference sequence). This CDR3 region has 15 residues. The CDR3 DNA follows: TGTGCCAGCAGTTTGATGACAGGGGGCCAAGAGACCCAGTACTTC. Protein product: CASSLMTGGQETQYF.

This clonotype was recorded at least ten times. This chain links TRBV18 with TRBJ2-7; possibly TRBD1 for D (6 bases). Germline V lookup: CDR1 KGHSH, CDR2 LQKENI. The CDR3 has 13 residues. With 1 base removed from V and 7 bases from J, the gap between germline ends came to 11 bases. The CDR3 is CASSPLVGQEQYF. The CDR3 DNA reads TGTGCCAGCTCACCACTTGTAGGACAGGAGCAGTACTTC.

This rearrangement joins TRBV20-1 to TRBJ2-7, with TRBD1 matching over 9 bases. This CDR3 comprises 15 residues. In germline, CDR1 is DFQATT, CDR2 SNEGSKA (reference sequence). V was pared by 6 bases and J by 0 bases, with 9 bases of the junction left unmatched. The DNA of the CDR3 is TGCAGTGCACCCCGGCGGGACAGGGTCTCCTACGAGCAGTACTTC. It yields the protein CSAPRRDRVSYEQYF.

This clonotype was found many times. The genes are TRBV29-1 and TRBJ2-1; 7 nucleotides line up with TRBD2. CDR3 length: 15 amino acids. Trimming took 1 base from V and 0 from J; bases not matched to a gene: 3. The germline V gene has CDR1 SQVTM and CDR2 ANQGSEA. The CDR3: CSVEGGGSSYNEQFF. The CDR3 DNA reads as TGCAGCGTTGAAGGTGGCGGGAGCTCCTACAATGAGCAGTTCTTC.